The 17 T cell receptor beta chains below were found in one sample sequenced in a study of identical twins. Each CDR3 protein is one row after TCRdb ran MiXCR on the 5' RACE reads. Here the sample spans about 900,000 distinct CDR3 sequences, 12% being singletons. The sample was also linked to a second study, of yellow fever vaccine responses in identical twins.

Material: PBMCs. These receptor sequences come from a woman in her late teens or twenties in good health.

This clonotype was picked up many times. The chain has TRBV20-1 and TRBJ1-2; TRBD1 is a possible D gene (6 bases). This CDR3 comprises 12 residues. Trimming shortened V by 3 bases and J by 4 bases, and 9 bases separated the two germline ends. Germline assignment: CDR1 DFQATT and CDR2 SNEGSKA (reference sequence). Here the CDR3 DNA reads TGCAGTGCTAGCAGGGGACCCTATGGCTACACCTTC. Translation: CSASRGPYGYTF.

The chain recombines TRBV24-1 with TRBJ2-5; tentatively, D is TRBD1 or TRBD2 (7 bases each). The CDR3 runs to 17 residues. Trimming left V 2 bases short and J 3 bases short, with 18 bases between. Germline V gene sequence: CDR1 KGHDR, CDR2 SFDVKD. The CDR3 reads CATSDSEDRRGKETQYF. CDR3 bases: TGTGCCACCAGTGATTCCGAGGACAGGCGGGGGAAAGAGACCCAGTACTTC.

This clonotype was detected only a few times. This rearrangement joins TRBV2 to TRBJ2-7; 7 bases align to TRBD1. In germline, CDR1 is SNHLY, CDR2 FYNNEI. The CDR3 is 14 amino acids. The trim removed 6 bases at V and 1 base at J, leaving 6 bases unmatched. Written as DNA, the CDR3 is TGTGCCAGCAGCGATGGACAGGCATCCTACGAGCAGTACTTC. Its protein product is CASSDGQASYEQYF.

This clonotype has just a few counts. The chain is built from TRBV29-1 and TRBJ2-5; D might be TRBD2 (5 bases). Trimming shortened V by 7 bases and J by 3 bases, and 12 bases separated the two germline ends. Germline CDR1 is SQVTM and CDR2 is ANQGSEA. This CDR3 comprises 12 residues. CDR3 loop: CSGFWREETQYF. The CDR3 nucleotides read TGCAGCGGCTTTTGGCGGGAAGAGACCCAGTACTTC.

This clonotype was picked up a small number of times. The V call is TRBV7-9, the J call TRBJ1-2; 9 bases are a match to TRBD1. The junction had 5 bases not matched to a gene; V was cut back by 7 bases and J by 8 bases. Germline V gene sequence: CDR1 SEHNR, CDR2 FQNEAQ (reference sequence). The CDR3 has 12 amino acids. The CDR3 DNA reads TGTGCCAGCATCCGACAGGGGGAAGGCTACACCTTC. This sequence encodes CASIRQGEGYTF.

A few counts support this clonotype. V and J are TRBV5-6 and TRBJ2-1; D unresolved. With 4 bases removed from V and 13 bases from J, the gap between germline ends came to 18 bases. The germline V gene encodes CDR1 SGHDT and CDR2 YYEEEE. The CDR3 covers 13 residues. The CDR3 DNA follows: TGTGCCAGCAGCGTGCCGGGTCAGGTTGAACAGTTCTTC. Protein: CASSVPGQVEQFF.

In this sample, this clonotype turned up a few times. The chain combines TRBV10-3 with TRBJ2-7; maybe TRBD2 (5 bases). The CDR3 is 15 amino acids. The V end lost 5 bases, the J end lost 0 bases, and 14 bases lay between the germline ends. Germline V CDR1 and CDR2: ENHRY, SYGVKD. Here the CDR3 DNA reads TGTGCCATCAGTAACCGGGATTGGGGCTCCTACGAGCAGTACTTC. It specifies CAISNRDWGSYEQYF.

The V and J genes are TRBV5-4 and TRBJ1-1; 7 positions agree with TRBD1. The CDR3 runs 14 residues. Germline CDR1 reads SGHNT; CDR2 reads YYREEE (reference sequence). V trimming: 3 bases; J trimming: 2 bases; junction bases outside the gene matches: 4. CDR3 in DNA: TGTGCCAGCAGCTCCTGGGACAGAAACACTGAAGCTTTCTTT. Translating it yields CASSSWDRNTEAFF. The complete variable domain, with remaining parts taken from reference TRBV5-4 and TRBJ1-1, reads ETGVTQSPTHLIKTRGQQVTLRCSSQSGHNTVSWYQQALGQGPQFIFQYYREEENGRGNFPPRFSGLQFPNYSSELNVNALELDDSALYLCASSSWDRNTEAFFGQGTRLTVV.

At least ten counts were recorded for this clonotype. J is TRBJ2-3 and V is TRBV12-3 or TRBV12-4, with D possibly matching TRBD2 (6 bases). V was shortened by 6 bases and J by 2 bases, with 12 bases between the two germline ends. The CDR3 consists of 14 residues. The CDR3 DNA sequence: TGTGCCAGCAGAACGGGACTCAACACAGATACGCAGTATTTT. As protein: CASRTGLNTDTQYF.

This clonotype has more than one count but fewer than ten. This chain uses TRBV12-3 or TRBV12-4 with TRBJ1-4, with D tentatively TRBD1 (6 bases). CDR3 length equals 15 residues. The germline V and J ends were trimmed by 6 bases and 0 bases, with 11 bases remaining between them. The CDR3 spells CASSPSGATNEKLFF. For the CDR3, the DNA is TGTGCCAGCAGCCCGTCAGGGGCAACTAATGAAAAACTGTTTTTT.

The rearrangement uses TRBV10-3 and TRBJ2-5; 8 positions match TRBD1. The CDR3 is made up of 15 amino acids. The V and J ends lost 2 bases and 1 base, in that order; junction bases with no gene match: 3. Germline lookup yields CDR1 ENHRY and CDR2 SYGVKD. For the CDR3, the DNA is TGTGCCATCAGTGAGACCGGACAGGGCCAAGAGACCCAGTACTTC. Residues: CAISETGQGQETQYF.

The chain links TRBV28 to TRBJ2-4, with D perhaps TRBD2 (5 bases). Germline V gene sequence: CDR1 MDHEN, CDR2 SYDVKM. V lost 1 base and J lost 7, with 11 bases in between. The CDR3 is 14 amino acids. The CDR3 is CASSLSAGLNIQYF. The CDR3 nucleotides are TGTGCCAGCAGTTTATCGGCGGGCCTGAACATTCAGTACTTC.

This clonotype was counted between two and nine times. The chain has TRBV6-5 and TRBJ2-2, with TRBD1 as a possible D gene (5 bases). The ends were cut back, 2 bases at V and 1 base at J, with 14 bases in the middle. The CDR3 totals 17 residues. Germline V lookup: CDR1 MNHEY, CDR2 SVGAGI. CDR3 sequence (DNA): TGTGCCAGCAGTTACATAGTTGACAGCTTGAACACCGGGGAGCTGTTTTTT. It yields the protein CASSYIVDSLNTGELFF.

This clonotype was seen a handful of times. The chain employs TRBV4-1 and TRBJ2-5; D call uncertain. Germline values: CDR1 MGHRA, CDR2 YSYEKL. V shed 0 bases and J shed 2 bases, with 7 bases lying between them. The CDR3 contains 14 residues. The DNA of the CDR3 is TGCGCCAGCAGCCAAGATCCCAGGCAAGAGACCCAGTACTTC. It encodes CASSQDPRQETQYF.

This clonotype has a handful of counts. Mismatch with germline at one junction end may stem from a read error. This chain connects TRBV28 to TRBJ1-6; D unresolved. CDR1 MDHEN and CDR2 SYDVKM come from the germline V gene. This CDR3 has 15 amino acids. The CDR3 region is CASRLLPAVGSPLHF. CDR3 DNA sequence: TGTGCCAGCAGGTTATTGCCGGCGGTGGGGTCACCCCTCCACTTT.

This clonotype was counted a single time. CDR3 DNA sequence: TGCGCCAGCAGTGAAGGGGGGGCCAACACCGGGGAGCTGTTTTTT. Translating it yields CASSEGGANTGELFF. The chain joins TRBV10-1 to TRBJ2-2, with D maybe TRBD2 (7 bases). The length of the CDR3 is 15 residues. Germline-derived CDR1 and CDR2 are WNHNN and SYGVQD (reference sequence). The ends were cut back, 3 bases at V and 2 bases at J, with 10 bases in the middle.

This rearrangement joins TRBV6-5 to TRBJ2-5; weak D call: TRBD1 (6 bases). Germline V gene lookup returns CDR1 MNHEY and CDR2 SVGAGI. This CDR3 has 15 residues. V shed 5 bases and J shed 2 bases, with 15 bases lying between them. In DNA form, the CDR3 reads TGTGCCAGCAGTCACACGACAGGAACGCAAGAGACCCAGTACTTC. It codes for CASSHTTGTQETQYF.